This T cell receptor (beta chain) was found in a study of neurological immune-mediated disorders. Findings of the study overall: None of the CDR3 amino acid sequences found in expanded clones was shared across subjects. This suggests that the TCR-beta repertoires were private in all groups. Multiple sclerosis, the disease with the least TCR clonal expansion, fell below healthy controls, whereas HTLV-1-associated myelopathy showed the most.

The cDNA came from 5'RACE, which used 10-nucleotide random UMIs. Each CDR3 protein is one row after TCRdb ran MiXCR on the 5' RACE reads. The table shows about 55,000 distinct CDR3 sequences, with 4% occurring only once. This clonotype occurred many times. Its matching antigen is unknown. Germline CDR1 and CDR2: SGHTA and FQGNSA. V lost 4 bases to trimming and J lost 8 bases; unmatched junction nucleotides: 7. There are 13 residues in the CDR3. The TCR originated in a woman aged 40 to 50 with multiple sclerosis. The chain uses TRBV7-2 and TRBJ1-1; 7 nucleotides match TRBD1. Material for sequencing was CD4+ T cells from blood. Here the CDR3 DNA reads TGTGCCAGCAGCTCCCGACAGGGCCTGGAAGCTTTCTTT. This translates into CASSSRQGLEAFF. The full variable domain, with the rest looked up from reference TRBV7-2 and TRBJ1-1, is GAGVSQSPSNKVTEKGKDVELRCDPISGHTALYWYRQSLGQGLEFLIYFQGNSAPDKSGLPSDRFSAERTGGSVSTLTIQRTQQEDSAVYLCASSSRQGLEAFFGQGTRLTVV.